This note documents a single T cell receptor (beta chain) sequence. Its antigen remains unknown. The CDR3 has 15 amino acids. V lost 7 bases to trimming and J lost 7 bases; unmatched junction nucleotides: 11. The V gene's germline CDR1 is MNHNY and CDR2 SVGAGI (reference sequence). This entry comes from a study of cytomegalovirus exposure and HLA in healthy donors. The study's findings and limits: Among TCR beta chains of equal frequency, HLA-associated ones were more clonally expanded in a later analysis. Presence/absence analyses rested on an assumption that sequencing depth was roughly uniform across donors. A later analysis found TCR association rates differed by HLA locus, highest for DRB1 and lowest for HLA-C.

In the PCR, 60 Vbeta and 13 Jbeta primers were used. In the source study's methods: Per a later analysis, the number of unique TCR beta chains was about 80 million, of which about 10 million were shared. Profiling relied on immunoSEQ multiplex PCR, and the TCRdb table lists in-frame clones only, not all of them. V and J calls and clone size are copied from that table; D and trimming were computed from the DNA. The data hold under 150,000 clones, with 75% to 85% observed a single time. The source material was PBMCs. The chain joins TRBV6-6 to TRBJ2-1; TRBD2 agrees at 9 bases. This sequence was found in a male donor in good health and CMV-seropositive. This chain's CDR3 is CASKSAGGQGNEQFF. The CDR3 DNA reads TGTGCCAGCAAAAGCGCGGGAGGGCAGGGGAATGAGCAGTTCTTC.